The table lists the clone carrying this TCR beta chain with many counts. The sample belongs to a study of response to subunit inactivated influenza vaccine. V gave up 3 bases and J gave up 5 bases, with 17 bases separating them. The germline V gene has CDR1 SQVTM and CDR2 ANQGSEA. The CDR3 extends over 15 amino acids. TCRdb re-derived calls from the RT-PCR reads in MiXCR, one entry per CDR3 protein. The data contain 650,000 to 800,000 distinct CDR3 sequences, roughly 13% of them singletons. The specimen comprised PBMCs from blood, sampled less than 15 days before vaccination. The chain has TRBV29-1 and TRBJ2-1; the D gene could be TRBD1 or TRBD2 (7 bases each). This sequence originates from a man in his forties or fifties who received an inactivated influenza vaccine. The CDR3 spells CSVEGGQGEHNEQFF. The CDR3 DNA sequence: TGCAGCGTTGAGGGGGGGCAGGGGGAACACAATGAGCAGTTCTTC.